This T cell receptor beta chain was captured by sequencing in a study of identifying expanded T cells in peripheral blood. Germline V CDR1 and CDR2: SGDLS, YYNGEE. The CDR3 loop spans 13 amino acids. V gave up 0 bases and J gave up 4 bases; unmatched junction bases: 1. In regard to this clone: Its antigen is undetermined.

Overall study results and limits: Technical replicates showed about 1.1 changed clones; two weeks roughly 18; four weeks 19.

Sequenced by immunoSEQ multiplex PCR; TCRdb stores in-frame clones only, minus some. The profile shows under 150,000 clones, approximately 86% of them singletons. V is TRBV9 and J is TRBJ2-7, with TRBD1 matching 7 bases. This sequence was found in a person aged 18 to 69 in good health. Sequencing was performed on blood. The CDR3 DNA sequence: TGTGCCAGCAGCGTAGACAGGGGATACGAGCAGTACTTC. This codes for CASSVDRGYEQYF. The variable domain in full, with the rest retrieved from reference TRBV9 and TRBJ2-7, is DSGVTQTPKHLITATGQRVTLRCSPRSGDLSVYWYQQSLDQGLQFLIQYYNGEERAKGNILERFSAQQFPDLHSELNLSSLELGDSALYFCASSVDRGYEQYFGPGTRLTVT.